The entry that follows covers one T cell receptor beta chain sequence. The data were taken from a study of OX40 agonist ivuxolimab in advanced cancers. Germline assignment: CDR1 GTSNPN and CDR2 SVGIG (reference sequence). With 4 bases removed from V and 7 bases from J, the gap between germline ends came to 13 bases. The CDR3 has 13 amino acids. The assay was immunoSEQ multiplex PCR, and TCRdb's table has in-frame clones only and misses some. The table includes 85,000 to 120,000 clones, about nine tenths detected once. This material consisted of CD4+ or CD8+ T cells sorted from blood, taken in a trial of the OX40 agonist ivuxolimab. This sequence joins TRBV30 and TRBJ2-2; no definite D call. This clonotype originated in an adult with an advanced solid tumor such as melanoma, head and neck, liver or kidney cancer. CDR3 loop: CAWNGLSSGELFF. The CDR3 nucleotides read TGTGCCTGGAACGGGCTTAGTAGCGGGGAGCTGTTTTTT.